These T cell receptor beta chains were read from a single sample in a study of blood T cell repertoires in COVID-19. Assay used: immunoSEQ multiplex PCR; TCRdb lists only in-frame clones, some missing. The data hold about 240,000 clones, with roughly 80% observed a single time. Material: peripheral blood. The receptor source for this set is a woman aged 60 to 75 with active or convalescent COVID-19. Each CDR3 is given with its conserved first and last residue. Each record gives: D gene, V gene, clone size, J gene, CDR3 DNA, CDR3 protein. The D gene is left open where the match is weak. Clone size appears in some rows only: once, few, many, or a class for an expanded clone.

d_call: .
v_call: TRBV28
clone_size: .
j_call: TRBJ2-5
cdr3_nt: TGTGCCACCACAGGGTCGGAGACCCAGTACTTC
cdr3_aa: CATTGSETQYF

d_call: .
v_call: TRBV4-1
clone_size: .
j_call: TRBJ2-3
cdr3_nt: TGCGCCAGCAGCCAAGCGGACCAGGGAGGTACAGATACGCAGTATTTT
cdr3_aa: CASSQADQGGTDTQYF

d_call: TRBD2
v_call: TRBV28
clone_size: .
j_call: TRBJ2-2
cdr3_nt: TGTGCCAGCAGTTCAAGGCGGGGGACCGGGGAGCTGTTTTTT
cdr3_aa: CASSSRRGTGELFF

d_call: .
v_call: TRBV3-1/TRBV3-2
clone_size: .
j_call: TRBJ1-4
cdr3_nt: TGTGCCAGCAGCCCTCCTCTCGGCGGGAGTGAAAAACTGTTTTTT
cdr3_aa: CASSPPLGGSEKLFF

d_call: .
v_call: TRBV19
clone_size: .
j_call: TRBJ2-1
cdr3_nt: TGTGCCAGTACCCCACGAGGACAAGGCTACAATGAGCAGTTCTTC
cdr3_aa: CASTPRGQGYNEQFF

d_call: .
v_call: TRBV3-1/TRBV3-2
clone_size: .
j_call: TRBJ1-1
cdr3_nt: TGTGCCAGCAGCCAGGAAGTCAGGATGAACACTGAAGCTTTCTTT
cdr3_aa: CASSQEVRMNTEAFF

d_call: TRBD1
v_call: TRBV15
clone_size: .
j_call: TRBJ2-7
cdr3_nt: TGTGCCACCAGCAGAGAGGGCACAGGGGCCTCCTACGAGCAGTACTTC
cdr3_aa: CATSREGTGASYEQYF

d_call: TRBD1
v_call: TRBV5-1
clone_size: .
j_call: TRBJ2-5
cdr3_nt: TGCGCCAGCAGCTTGGGGACAGGGGGGGAGACCCAGTACTTC
cdr3_aa: CASSLGTGGETQYF

d_call: .
v_call: TRBV4-1
clone_size: once
j_call: TRBJ2-1
cdr3_nt: TGCGCCAGCAGCCAAGATAGGCGGGGGCGCTACAATGAGCAGTTCTTC
cdr3_aa: CASSQDRRGRYNEQFF

d_call: TRBD2
v_call: TRBV10-3
clone_size: .
j_call: TRBJ2-1
cdr3_nt: TGTGCCATCAGTTTAGGACTAGCGGGAGTGCAGAATGAGCAGTTCTTC
cdr3_aa: CAISLGLAGVQNEQFF

d_call: .
v_call: TRBV23-1
clone_size: .
j_call: TRBJ1-5
cdr3_nt: TGCGCCAGCAGTCAATTTATGATGAGGTGGGGGCCCCTGACCCTCTGCAATCAGCCCCAGCATTTT
cdr3_aa: CASSQFMMRWGPLTLCNQPQHF

d_call: TRBD2
v_call: TRBV19
clone_size: .
j_call: TRBJ2-5
cdr3_nt: TGTGCCAGTAGTAATCGGGAGGGCCGGGAGACCCAGTACTTC
cdr3_aa: CASSNREGRETQYF

d_call: TRBD2
v_call: TRBV12-5
clone_size: .
j_call: TRBJ2-2
cdr3_nt: TGTGCTAGTGGTTTGCTCTACCAGGCTAGCGGGGTAACCGGGGAGCTGTTTTTT
cdr3_aa: CASGLLYQASGVTGELFF

d_call: TRBD2
v_call: TRBV12-5
clone_size: .
j_call: TRBJ2-1
cdr3_nt: TGTGCTAGTGGTTTGGTACCGGGGGGGCTAGCGGGACGCTCCTACAATGAGCAGTTCTTC
cdr3_aa: CASGLVPGGLAGRSYNEQFF

d_call: .
v_call: TRBV11-3
clone_size: .
j_call: TRBJ2-7
cdr3_nt: TGTGCCAGCAGCCCTCGGACAGGGCATAGCGGGAGATTCCACGAGCAGTACTTC
cdr3_aa: CASSPRTGHSGRFHEQYF

d_call: .
v_call: TRBV9
clone_size: .
j_call: TRBJ2-1
cdr3_nt: TGTGCCAGCAGCGTAAGCCGGGACAAACACAATGAGCAGTTCTTC
cdr3_aa: CASSVSRDKHNEQFF

d_call: TRBD1
v_call: TRBV11-2
clone_size: .
j_call: TRBJ2-1
cdr3_nt: TGTGCCAGCAGCCTTAACAGGGGGCGAGAATTTAACAATGAGCAGTTCTTC
cdr3_aa: CASSLNRGREFNNEQFF

d_call: TRBD1
v_call: TRBV7-9
clone_size: .
j_call: TRBJ1-2
cdr3_nt: TGTGCCAGCTACGCAGGGACAGATGGCTACACCTTC
cdr3_aa: CASYAGTDGYTF

d_call: .
v_call: TRBV7-7
clone_size: .
j_call: TRBJ2-7
cdr3_nt: TGTGCTAGCAGCTTAGCTCCAGCCTACGAGCAGTACTTC
cdr3_aa: CASSLAPAYEQYF

d_call: TRBD2
v_call: TRBV4-1
clone_size: .
j_call: TRBJ2-3
cdr3_nt: TGCGCCAGCAGCCAAGATTGGGGGCGGGGGGGCACAGATACGCAGTATTTT
cdr3_aa: CASSQDWGRGGTDTQYF

d_call: TRBD2
v_call: TRBV7-8
clone_size: .
j_call: TRBJ2-3
cdr3_nt: TGTGCCAGCAGCGAGGGACTAGCCCGTGATACGCAGTATTTT
cdr3_aa: CASSEGLARDTQYF

d_call: TRBD2
v_call: TRBV2
clone_size: .
j_call: TRBJ2-6
cdr3_nt: TGTGCCAGCAGGCGGGAGGAGGCGGCTGGGGCCAACGTCCTGACTTTC
cdr3_aa: CASRREEAAGANVLTF

d_call: .
v_call: TRBV24-1
clone_size: .
j_call: TRBJ1-4
cdr3_nt: TGTGCCACCAGTAATGGGACTCCTGAAAAACTGTTTTTT
cdr3_aa: CATSNGTPEKLFF

d_call: TRBD2
v_call: TRBV7-2
clone_size: .
j_call: TRBJ2-3
cdr3_nt: TGTGCCAGCAGCTTATTGGGGGGGGGTGACACAGATACGCAGTATTTT
cdr3_aa: CASSLLGGGDTDTQYF

d_call: TRBD1
v_call: TRBV29-1
clone_size: few
j_call: TRBJ1-1
cdr3_nt: TGCAGCGTTGGAGCGGACAGGGTGAAACCTGAAGCTTTCTTT
cdr3_aa: CSVGADRVKPEAFF

d_call: TRBD2
v_call: TRBV4-2
clone_size: .
j_call: TRBJ2-5
cdr3_nt: TGTGCCAGCAGCCCCGTGGGACTAGCGAACCAAGAGACCCAGTACTTC
cdr3_aa: CASSPVGLANQETQYF

d_call: .
v_call: TRBV12-3/TRBV12-4
clone_size: once
j_call: TRBJ2-5
cdr3_nt: TGTGCCAGCAGTTTACAGGCAGGAGAGACCCAGTACTTC
cdr3_aa: CASSLQAGETQYF

d_call: .
v_call: TRBV3-1/TRBV3-2
clone_size: .
j_call: TRBJ1-1
cdr3_nt: TGTGCCAGCAGCCAAGATAACAGGGTCACTGAAGCTTTCTTT
cdr3_aa: CASSQDNRVTEAFF

d_call: .
v_call: TRBV5-6
clone_size: .
j_call: TRBJ2-1
cdr3_nt: TGTGCCAGCAGCTTGGCCCTCGCGGCCAGCTCCTACAATGAGCAGTTCTTC
cdr3_aa: CASSLALAASSYNEQFF

d_call: TRBD2
v_call: TRBV4-2
clone_size: .
j_call: TRBJ2-2
cdr3_nt: TGTGCCAGCCAACCGGGGGGGCGGGGAGCGACCGGGGAGCTGTTTTTT
cdr3_aa: CASQPGGRGATGELFF

d_call: TRBD1
v_call: TRBV18
clone_size: .
j_call: TRBJ1-1
cdr3_nt: TGTGCCAGCTCAGTGGGACAGGGGGCGAGTGGGACTGAAGCTTTCTTT
cdr3_aa: CASSVGQGASGTEAFF

d_call: TRBD2
v_call: TRBV19
clone_size: .
j_call: TRBJ2-2
cdr3_nt: TGTGCCAGTAGTATTGGACTAGCGGGCGCGAACACCGGGGAGCTGTTTTTT
cdr3_aa: CASSIGLAGANTGELFF

d_call: TRBD1
v_call: TRBV7-2
clone_size: .
j_call: TRBJ2-1
cdr3_nt: TGTGCCAGCTACAGGGGAACCTACAATGAGCAGTTCTTC
cdr3_aa: CASYRGTYNEQFF

d_call: TRBD1
v_call: TRBV7-8
clone_size: .
j_call: TRBJ1-4
cdr3_nt: TGTGCCAGCAGTCCGGGACAGGGTGGAAAACTGTTTTTT
cdr3_aa: CASSPGQGGKLFF

d_call: TRBD1
v_call: TRBV7-9
clone_size: .
j_call: TRBJ2-1
cdr3_nt: TGTGCCAGCAGCGAGTGGGACAGGGCCCATGAGCAGTTCTTC
cdr3_aa: CASSEWDRAHEQFF

d_call: .
v_call: TRBV5-5
clone_size: .
j_call: TRBJ1-5
cdr3_nt: TGTGCCAGCAGCTCTGTCAGTAGCAATCAGCCCCAGCATTTT
cdr3_aa: CASSSVSSNQPQHF

d_call: .
v_call: TRBV28
clone_size: .
j_call: TRBJ1-6
cdr3_nt: TGTGCCAGCGGATCCAGGACTCGAAGTAATTCACCCCTCCACTTT
cdr3_aa: CASGSRTRSNSPLHF

d_call: .
v_call: TRBV7-3
clone_size: few
j_call: TRBJ1-5
cdr3_nt: TGTGCCAGCACCAACAGGGAGGGGGGTCAGCCCCAGCATTTT
cdr3_aa: CASTNREGGQPQHF

d_call: TRBD1
v_call: TRBV10-3
clone_size: .
j_call: TRBJ1-5
cdr3_nt: TGTGCCATCAGTCCAGGGGGCGACCAGCCCCAGCATTTT
cdr3_aa: CAISPGGDQPQHF

d_call: .
v_call: TRBV29-1
clone_size: once
j_call: TRBJ2-1
cdr3_nt: TGCAGCTCTCAATCGGCAGGCGGGAACAATGAGCAGTTCTTC
cdr3_aa: CSSQSAGGNNEQFF

d_call: TRBD1
v_call: TRBV19
clone_size: few
j_call: TRBJ2-2
cdr3_nt: TGTGCCAGTAGCCTGAGGACAGGGAGGTTGGCCGGGGAGCTGTTTTTT
cdr3_aa: CASSLRTGRLAGELFF

d_call: .
v_call: TRBV10-1
clone_size: .
j_call: TRBJ2-1
cdr3_nt: TGCGCCAGCAGTGATCGGGAAGGGTGGGATGAGCAGTTCTTC
cdr3_aa: CASSDREGWDEQFF

d_call: .
v_call: TRBV4-1
clone_size: .
j_call: TRBJ1-1
cdr3_nt: TGCGCCAGCAGCCAAGATATACTACTGAACACTGAAGCTTTCTTT
cdr3_aa: CASSQDILLNTEAFF

d_call: TRBD2
v_call: TRBV3-1/TRBV3-2
clone_size: .
j_call: TRBJ2-1
cdr3_nt: TGTGCCAGCAGCCAAGACGGAACTAGCGGACCTACGTCAAATGAGCAGTTCTTC
cdr3_aa: CASSQDGTSGPTSNEQFF

d_call: .
v_call: TRBV18
clone_size: .
j_call: TRBJ2-2
cdr3_nt: TGTGCCAGCTCACCAAAACAGGCGCTTGAGCTGTTTTTT
cdr3_aa: CASSPKQALELFF

d_call: .
v_call: TRBV24-1
clone_size: few
j_call: TRBJ2-1
cdr3_nt: TGTGCCACCAGTGATTATACTAACCCCTGGTACAATGAGCAGTTCTTC
cdr3_aa: CATSDYTNPWYNEQFF

d_call: TRBD1
v_call: TRBV15
clone_size: .
j_call: TRBJ1-4
cdr3_nt: TGTGCCACCAACAGGGGACAAAATGAAAAACTGTTTTTT
cdr3_aa: CATNRGQNEKLFF

d_call: TRBD1
v_call: TRBV18
clone_size: .
j_call: TRBJ1-1
cdr3_nt: TGTGCCAGCTCACGAGACAGGGGGGGTGACACTGAAGCTTTCTTT
cdr3_aa: CASSRDRGGDTEAFF

d_call: .
v_call: TRBV11-3
clone_size: .
j_call: TRBJ2-3
cdr3_nt: TGTGCCAGCAGCTTAACGGGAGTCGCCACAGATACGCAGTATTTT
cdr3_aa: CASSLTGVATDTQYF

d_call: .
v_call: TRBV5-1
clone_size: once
j_call: TRBJ2-1
cdr3_nt: TGCGCCAGCAGCTTGGATTCGCCTAGTGCTCTGAATGAGCAGTTCTTC
cdr3_aa: CASSLDSPSALNEQFF

d_call: TRBD1
v_call: TRBV19
clone_size: .
j_call: TRBJ1-5
cdr3_nt: TGTGCCAGTAAGGCCGACAGGGCGGGCCAGCCCCAGCATTTT
cdr3_aa: CASKADRAGQPQHF

d_call: TRBD1
v_call: TRBV2
clone_size: .
j_call: TRBJ1-4
cdr3_nt: TGTGCCAGCAGTGATGGGACAGTATACGAAAAACTGTTTTTT
cdr3_aa: CASSDGTVYEKLFF

d_call: TRBD2
v_call: TRBV7-8
clone_size: .
j_call: TRBJ2-2
cdr3_nt: TGTGCCGGATCGTCGGTCGGGGGAGGGACCGGGGAGCTGTTTTTT
cdr3_aa: CAGSSVGGGTGELFF

d_call: TRBD2
v_call: TRBV19
clone_size: .
j_call: TRBJ2-3
cdr3_nt: TGTGCCAGTAGTTCGTTACTAGCGGGAGGGAGTATGGTGGACACAGATACGCAGTATTTT
cdr3_aa: CASSSLLAGGSMVDTDTQYF

d_call: TRBD2
v_call: TRBV3-1/TRBV3-2
clone_size: .
j_call: TRBJ2-7
cdr3_nt: TGTGCCAGCAGCCTCGGGACTAGAGAATACGAGCAGTACTTC
cdr3_aa: CASSLGTREYEQYF

d_call: TRBD2
v_call: TRBV6-5
clone_size: .
j_call: TRBJ2-1
cdr3_nt: TGTGCCAGCAGTCCTCGGGGGGGCCCCTACAATGAGCAGTTCTTC
cdr3_aa: CASSPRGGPYNEQFF

d_call: TRBD1
v_call: TRBV24-1
clone_size: .
j_call: TRBJ1-2
cdr3_nt: TGTGCCACCAGTGAACGGGACAGGGGAGGTAGGGGCTATGGCTACACCTTC
cdr3_aa: CATSERDRGGRGYGYTF

d_call: .
v_call: TRBV7-2
clone_size: medium-sized
j_call: TRBJ1-1
cdr3_nt: TGTGCCAGCAGCTTAGGCAGCGGTACTGAAGCTTTCTTT
cdr3_aa: CASSLGSGTEAFF

d_call: .
v_call: TRBV7-9
clone_size: .
j_call: TRBJ2-2
cdr3_nt: TGTGCCAGCAGCTTAATTAAAGCGTCTGGCACCGGGGAGCTGTTTTTT
cdr3_aa: CASSLIKASGTGELFF